Each of the 32 T cell receptor beta chains below was sequenced from the same sample in a study of blood T cell repertoires in COVID-19. Clones were sequenced by immunoSEQ multiplex PCR, and TCRdb holds only the in-frame ones, with some missing. The data hold around 180,000 clones, with 65% to 80% observed a single time. Material for sequencing was PBMCs or T cells enriched from blood (not recorded which). Receptor source: a woman aged 50 to 60 with acute COVID-19.

This rearrangement joins TRBV3-1 (or the pseudogene TRBV3-2) to TRBJ2-5; D is perhaps TRBD2 (6 bases). This CDR3 has 15 residues. Germline V lookup: CDR1 LGHDT, CDR2 YNNKEL (reference sequence). Trimming took 4 bases from V and 3 from J, leaving 15 bases between them. The CDR3 sequence: CASSPIGGREETQYF. CDR3 nucleotides: TGTGCCAGCAGCCCCATAGGAGGGCGGGAAGAGACCCAGTACTTC.

This sequence joins TRBV7-8 and TRBJ1-2; 8 nucleotides align to TRBD1. V lost 0 bases, J lost 5 bases, and 5 bases stayed unmatched. Germline CDR1 is SGHVS and CDR2 is FQNEAQ. This CDR3 is 15 amino acids long. In nucleotides, the CDR3 is TGTGCCAGCAGCTTAGCTCCGGACAGGGCGTATGGCTACACCTTC. Its protein product is CASSLAPDRAYGYTF.

The sample holds many counts of this clone. V is TRBV10-3 and J is TRBJ1-1, with 8 nucleotides matching TRBD1. The CDR3 runs 13 residues. Germline V gene sequence: CDR1 ENHRY, CDR2 SYGVKD. After removal of 6 bases from V and 3 bases from J, the junction contained 3 bases not matched to a gene. CDR3 loop: CAISDRGYTEAFF. The CDR3 DNA is TGTGCCATCAGCGACAGGGGATACACTGAAGCTTTCTTT.

This chain uses TRBV7-9 with TRBJ1-1, with TRBD1 identical over 8 bases. Losses at the gene ends were 5 bases for V and 4 bases for J; bases not matched to a gene: 9. Germline CDR1 and CDR2: SEHNR and FQNEAQ (reference sequence). The CDR3 extends over 15 amino acids. CDR3 DNA: TGTGCCAGCAGCCCAGGGGACAGGCGGGGCACTGAAGCTTTCTTT. It translates to CASSPGDRRGTEAFF.

This clone has only a few counts. The rearrangement links TRBV5-6 to TRBJ1-1; no clear D. V was shortened by 4 bases and J by 4 bases, with 11 bases between the two germline ends. The germline gives CDR1 SGHDT, CDR2 YYEEEE. The CDR3 length is 13 residues. Here the CDR3 reads CASSPGLGTEAFF. As DNA, the CDR3 is TGTGCCAGCAGCCCCGGGTTGGGCACTGAAGCTTTCTTT.

The V gene is TRBV5-1, the J gene TRBJ1-4; no clear D gene. In germline, CDR1 is SGHRS, CDR2 YFSETQ. Trimming removed 0 bases from V and 4 bases from J, with 7 bases in between. The CDR3 extends over 14 amino acids. CDR3 sequence (DNA): TGCGCCAGCAGCTTGGCTCAGGATAATGAAAAACTGTTTTTT. Encoded protein: CASSLAQDNEKLFF.

This clone was counted only a few times. The chain recombines TRBV5-1 with TRBJ2-3; D may be TRBD1 (5 bases). The V gene's germline CDR1 is SGHRS and CDR2 YFSETQ. The CDR3 spans 19 residues. V was cut by 1 base and J by 0 bases, with 21 bases left in between. The CDR3 DNA follows: TGCGCCAGCAGCTTGATAGGTGGCAGGGCGTCCTCTAGCACAGATACGCAGTATTTT. Residues: CASSLIGGRASSSTDTQYF. Based on the CDR3 plus reference TRBV5-1 and TRBJ2-3, the full variable domain is KAGVTQTPRYLIKTRGQQVTLSCSPISGHRSVSWYQQTPGQGLQFLFEYFSETQRNKGNFPGRFSGRQFSNSRSEMNVSTLELGDSALYLCASSLIGGRASSSTDTQYFGPGTRLTVL.

This clone was counted only a few times. The chain has TRBV28 and TRBJ2-3; weak D call: TRBD2 (5 bases). Trimming shortened V by 8 bases and J by 0 bases, and 12 bases separated the two germline ends. The CDR3 spans 14 residues. Germline-derived CDR1 and CDR2 are MDHEN and SYDVKM. The CDR3 coding sequence is TGTGCCAGCCGTTGGACTGACAGCACAGATACGCAGTATTTT. Its protein product is CASRWTDSTDTQYF.

V usage is TRBV28 and J usage is TRBJ1-1, with D maybe TRBD1 (6 bases). The ends were cut back, 6 bases at V and 7 bases at J, with 18 bases in the middle. The germline gives CDR1 MDHEN, CDR2 SYDVKM. CDR3 length equals 14 residues. The CDR3 region has the DNA TGTGCCAGCAGCGTCTCTTGGACAGAGATTGAAGCTTTCTTT. Translated: CASSVSWTEIEAFF.

The rearrangement uses TRBV29-1 and TRBJ1-2; the match to TRBD1 covers 7 bases. V lost 4 bases to trimming and J lost 4 bases; unmatched junction nucleotides: 9. This CDR3 spans 14 amino acids. Germline lookup yields CDR1 SQVTM and CDR2 ANQGSEA. CDR3 region: CSVGLPGTVYGYTF. The CDR3 DNA reads as TGCAGCGTTGGCCTACCTGGGACAGTCTATGGCTACACCTTC.

The V call is TRBV9, the J call TRBJ1-4; D not certain. Germline CDR1 SGDLS, CDR2 YYNGEE. Trimming stripped 4 bases from V and 4 bases from J, with 17 bases between. This CDR3 region has 16 residues. CDR3 loop: CASSPIGGSFNEKLFF. DNA of the CDR3: TGTGCCAGCAGCCCCATCGGAGGCAGCTTTAATGAAAAACTGTTTTTT.

The chain has TRBV28 and TRBJ1-3; TRBD1 aligns across 7 bases. The CDR3 sequence is 17 residues long. Germline loops: CDR1 MDHEN, CDR2 SYDVKM. V dropped 5 bases and J dropped 3; count of bases not matched to a gene: 13. The CDR3 region has the DNA TGTGCCAGCAGTACTTCTCGTACAGGGGAAGGTGGAAACACCATATATTTT. Its translation: CASSTSRTGEGGNTIYF.

V usage is TRBV28 and J usage is TRBJ2-3, with 11 bases lining up with TRBD2. From germline, CDR1 is MDHEN and CDR2 SYDVKM. The CDR3 runs 16 residues. V shed 8 bases and J 2 bases; nucleotides not matched to a gene: 9. The CDR3 DNA is TGTGCCAGCCGAAAAGGACTAGCGGGCTACACAGATACGCAGTATTTT. Translated: CASRKGLAGYTDTQYF.

The chain is built from TRBV9 and TRBJ1-4, with TRBD1 identical over 7 bases. From germline, CDR1 is SGDLS and CDR2 YYNGEE. The trim removed 1 base at V and 8 bases at J, leaving 11 bases unmatched. The CDR3 length is 16 residues. This chain's CDR3 is CASSVSGDRVYEKLFF. The CDR3 DNA reads TGTGCCAGCAGCGTAAGTGGAGACAGGGTATACGAAAAACTGTTTTTT.

This sequence joins TRBV4-3 and TRBJ1-6; no reliable D call. Trimming cost V 2 bases and J 4 bases, with 9 bases left between them. The CDR3 is made up of 15 amino acids. Germline lookup yields CDR1 LGHNA and CDR2 YSLEER. The CDR3 coding sequence is TGCGCCAGCAGCCAAAGCCTGTGGTATAATTCACCCCTCCACTTT. Translated, it gives CASSQSLWYNSPLHF.

With regard to this clone: Germline and junction disagree at one end, which may indicate a read error. This chain connects TRBV3-1 (or the pseudogene TRBV3-2) to TRBJ2-1, with a weak D call TRBD2 (7 bases). The CDR3 runs 17 residues. The germline CDR1 and CDR2 sequences are LGHDT and YNNKEL (reference sequence). The CDR3 DNA sequence: TGTGCCCGCAGCCAAGATTTTAGGGGGGGGGCAGACAATGAGCAGTTCTTC. This gives the protein CARSQDFRGGADNEQFF.

In the case of this clone: This may be a read error: a much more frequent sequence differs by one nucleotide. Different DNA sequences within this sample yield the same CDR3. The chain carries TRBV9 and TRBJ1-5; 7 bases agree with TRBD1. Germline-derived CDR1 and CDR2 are SGDLS and YYNGEE. Losses at the gene ends were 3 bases for V and 2 bases for J; bases not matched to a gene: 2. The CDR3 runs to 14 residues. DNA for the CDR3: TGTGCCAGCAGCGCCGGGACAGGCAATCAGCCCCAGCATTTT. It is translated as CASSAGTGNQPQHF.

The chain recombines TRBV2 with TRBJ2-2, with 12 bases fitting TRBD2. Germline trimming cut 7 bases from V and 3 bases from J; bases unmatched to any gene: 6. Germline V gene sequence: CDR1 SNHLY, CDR2 FYNNEI. This CDR3 is 16 amino acids long. As DNA, the CDR3 is TGTGCCAGCAAAGCACGACTAGCGGGGGACACCGGGGAGCTGTTTTTT. The encoded protein is CASKARLAGDTGELFF.

The chain recombines TRBV7-3 with TRBJ2-5; 9 bases fit TRBD2. The junction had 11 bases not matched to a gene; V was cut back by 5 bases and J by 4 bases. The germline gives CDR1 SGHTA, CDR2 FQGTGA. There are 16 residues in the CDR3. CDR3 DNA: TGTGCCAGCAGCCCCCTCGGCGGGGGGGCCGGAGAGACCCAGTACTTC. Translation gives CASSPLGGGAGETQYF.

The gene calls are TRBV28 and TRBJ1-1, with D possibly being TRBD1 (5 bases). Deletions cut 5 bases from V and 1 base from J, with 5 bases between. CDR3 length equals 12 residues. Germline-derived CDR1 and CDR2 are MDHEN and SYDVKM. CDR3 sequence (DNA): TGTGCCAGCAGTACAGGGAACACTGAAGCTTTCTTT. Its translation: CASSTGNTEAFF.

The chain combines TRBV29-1 with TRBJ2-2; 7 bases map to TRBD1. The CDR3 has 14 amino acids. Germline-derived CDR1 and CDR2 are SQVTM and ANQGSEA. V lost 3 bases to trimming and J lost 3 bases; unmatched junction nucleotides: 4. The CDR3, as DNA: TGCAGCGTTGAGACAGGGCTATACACCGGGGAGCTGTTTTTT. It is translated as CSVETGLYTGELFF.

This clone showed up just once. The J gene is TRBJ1-1, the V gene TRBV20-1; D might be TRBD1 (6 bases). V lost 5 bases, J lost 7 bases, and 11 bases lay in between. This CDR3 comprises 11 residues. Germline values: CDR1 DFQATT, CDR2 SNEGSKA (reference sequence). The CDR3 loop reads CSAQRQDEAFF. The CDR3 coding sequence is TGCAGTGCTCAGAGACAGGATGAAGCTTTCTTT.

This clone turned up a few times. In the same sample, other DNA sequences code for this CDR3. The genes are TRBV28 and TRBJ1-4; TRBD1 matches at 7 bases. The CDR3 contains 12 residues. The germline gives CDR1 MDHEN, CDR2 SYDVKM. V was pared by 7 bases and J by 7 bases, with 3 bases of the junction left unmatched. CDR3 loop: CASTQGGEKLFF. In nucleotides, the CDR3 is TGTGCCAGCACCCAGGGGGGTGAAAAACTGTTTTTT.

This chain uses TRBV10-1 with TRBJ2-1, with 7 bases fitting TRBD2. With V trimmed by 10 bases and J by 4 bases, 7 bases remained unmatched. The germline CDR1 and CDR2 sequences are WNHNN and SYGVQD (reference sequence). The CDR3 is 13 residues long. CDR3 DNA sequence: TGCGCCACTTCCCTAGCGGTTTACAATGAGCAGTTCTTC. Translated: CATSLAVYNEQFF.

This clone has a single count. V gene TRBV5-1 combines with J gene TRBJ2-5; tentative D call: TRBD1 (6 bases). The CDR3 totals 16 residues. The germline CDR1 and CDR2 sequences are SGHRS and YFSETQ. The V end lost 4 bases, the J end lost 0 bases, and 16 bases lay between the germline ends. The CDR3 DNA is TGCGCCAGCAGCGCCGGGACACGAGGGAACCAAGAGACCCAGTACTTC. This translates into CASSAGTRGNQETQYF. Variable domain in full (rest from reference TRBV5-1 and TRBJ2-5): KAGVTQTPRYLIKTRGQQVTLSCSPISGHRSVSWYQQTPGQGLQFLFEYFSETQRNKGNFPGRFSGRQFSNSRSEMNVSTLELGDSALYLCASSAGTRGNQETQYFGPGTRLLVL.

The chain joins TRBV2 to TRBJ1-1; TRBD1 might be the D (5 bases). Germline loops: CDR1 SNHLY, CDR2 FYNNEI. V gave up 6 bases and J gave up 0 bases, with 14 bases separating them. This CDR3 comprises 15 residues. CDR3 protein: CASRQATIMNTEAFF. For the CDR3, the DNA is TGTGCCAGCAGACAGGCTACTATTATGAACACTGAAGCTTTCTTT.

V gene TRBV25-1 combines with J gene TRBJ1-1, with D maybe TRBD1 (5 bases). Trimming shortened V by 3 bases and J by 5 bases, and 13 bases separated the two germline ends. Germline assignment: CDR1 MGHDK and CDR2 SYGVNS. This CDR3 comprises 14 residues. The DNA of the CDR3 is TGTGCCAGCAGTGAGTACCAGGGAGGGACTGAAGCTTTCTTT. Protein sequence: CASSEYQGGTEAFF.

The chain links TRBV7-2 to TRBJ2-5, with 11 nucleotides matching TRBD1. V lost 6 bases to trimming and J lost 4 bases; unmatched junction nucleotides: 13. The CDR3 has 17 residues. Germline V gene data show CDR1 as SGHTA and CDR2 as FQGNSA. The CDR3 sequence is CASRAGQGATRAETQYF. CDR3 bases: TGTGCCAGCAGAGCCGGACAGGGGGCCACTCGGGCAGAGACCCAGTACTTC.

This clone was found a few times. The chain has TRBV3-1 (or the pseudogene TRBV3-2) and TRBJ2-7; possibly TRBD1 for D (6 bases). The CDR3 is 15 amino acids. CDR1 and CDR2 from the germline V gene are LGHDT and YNNKEL (reference sequence). V shed 3 bases and J shed 6 bases, with 18 bases lying between them. The DNA of the CDR3 is TGTGCCAGCAGCCATAGCCACAGGGTAGAGGGCGAGCAGTACGTC. Its translation is CASSHSHRVEGEQYV.

The rearrangement links TRBV5-6 to TRBJ1-1; D uncertain. Per germline, CDR1 SGHDT and CDR2 YYEEEE. The length of the CDR3 is 11 residues. Trimming took off 1 base at V and 7 bases at J, with 5 bases between the two ends. CDR3 region: CASSLINEAFF. The CDR3 coding sequence is TGTGCCAGCAGCTTGATAAATGAAGCTTTCTTT.

The rearrangement links TRBV5-1 to TRBJ2-3; D perhaps matches TRBD2 (5 bases). Deletions cut 7 bases from V and 2 bases from J, with 11 bases between. The CDR3 consists of 13 residues. Germline V gene data show CDR1 as SGHRS and CDR2 as YFSETQ. Here the CDR3 DNA reads TGCGCCAGCGGACTTGAACCCACAGATACGCAGTATTTT. This translates into CASGLEPTDTQYF.

The rearrangement joins TRBV5-4 to TRBJ1-2; 7 bases are shared with TRBD1. This CDR3 has 15 residues. The germline gives CDR1 SGHNT, CDR2 YYREEE (reference sequence). The J segment lost 9 bases and the V segment lost 4 bases, leaving 15 bases of the junction unmatched. The CDR3 spells CASSGAETGLPRYTF. The CDR3 DNA reads as TGTGCCAGCAGCGGGGCTGAGACAGGGCTTCCGCGCTACACCTTC.